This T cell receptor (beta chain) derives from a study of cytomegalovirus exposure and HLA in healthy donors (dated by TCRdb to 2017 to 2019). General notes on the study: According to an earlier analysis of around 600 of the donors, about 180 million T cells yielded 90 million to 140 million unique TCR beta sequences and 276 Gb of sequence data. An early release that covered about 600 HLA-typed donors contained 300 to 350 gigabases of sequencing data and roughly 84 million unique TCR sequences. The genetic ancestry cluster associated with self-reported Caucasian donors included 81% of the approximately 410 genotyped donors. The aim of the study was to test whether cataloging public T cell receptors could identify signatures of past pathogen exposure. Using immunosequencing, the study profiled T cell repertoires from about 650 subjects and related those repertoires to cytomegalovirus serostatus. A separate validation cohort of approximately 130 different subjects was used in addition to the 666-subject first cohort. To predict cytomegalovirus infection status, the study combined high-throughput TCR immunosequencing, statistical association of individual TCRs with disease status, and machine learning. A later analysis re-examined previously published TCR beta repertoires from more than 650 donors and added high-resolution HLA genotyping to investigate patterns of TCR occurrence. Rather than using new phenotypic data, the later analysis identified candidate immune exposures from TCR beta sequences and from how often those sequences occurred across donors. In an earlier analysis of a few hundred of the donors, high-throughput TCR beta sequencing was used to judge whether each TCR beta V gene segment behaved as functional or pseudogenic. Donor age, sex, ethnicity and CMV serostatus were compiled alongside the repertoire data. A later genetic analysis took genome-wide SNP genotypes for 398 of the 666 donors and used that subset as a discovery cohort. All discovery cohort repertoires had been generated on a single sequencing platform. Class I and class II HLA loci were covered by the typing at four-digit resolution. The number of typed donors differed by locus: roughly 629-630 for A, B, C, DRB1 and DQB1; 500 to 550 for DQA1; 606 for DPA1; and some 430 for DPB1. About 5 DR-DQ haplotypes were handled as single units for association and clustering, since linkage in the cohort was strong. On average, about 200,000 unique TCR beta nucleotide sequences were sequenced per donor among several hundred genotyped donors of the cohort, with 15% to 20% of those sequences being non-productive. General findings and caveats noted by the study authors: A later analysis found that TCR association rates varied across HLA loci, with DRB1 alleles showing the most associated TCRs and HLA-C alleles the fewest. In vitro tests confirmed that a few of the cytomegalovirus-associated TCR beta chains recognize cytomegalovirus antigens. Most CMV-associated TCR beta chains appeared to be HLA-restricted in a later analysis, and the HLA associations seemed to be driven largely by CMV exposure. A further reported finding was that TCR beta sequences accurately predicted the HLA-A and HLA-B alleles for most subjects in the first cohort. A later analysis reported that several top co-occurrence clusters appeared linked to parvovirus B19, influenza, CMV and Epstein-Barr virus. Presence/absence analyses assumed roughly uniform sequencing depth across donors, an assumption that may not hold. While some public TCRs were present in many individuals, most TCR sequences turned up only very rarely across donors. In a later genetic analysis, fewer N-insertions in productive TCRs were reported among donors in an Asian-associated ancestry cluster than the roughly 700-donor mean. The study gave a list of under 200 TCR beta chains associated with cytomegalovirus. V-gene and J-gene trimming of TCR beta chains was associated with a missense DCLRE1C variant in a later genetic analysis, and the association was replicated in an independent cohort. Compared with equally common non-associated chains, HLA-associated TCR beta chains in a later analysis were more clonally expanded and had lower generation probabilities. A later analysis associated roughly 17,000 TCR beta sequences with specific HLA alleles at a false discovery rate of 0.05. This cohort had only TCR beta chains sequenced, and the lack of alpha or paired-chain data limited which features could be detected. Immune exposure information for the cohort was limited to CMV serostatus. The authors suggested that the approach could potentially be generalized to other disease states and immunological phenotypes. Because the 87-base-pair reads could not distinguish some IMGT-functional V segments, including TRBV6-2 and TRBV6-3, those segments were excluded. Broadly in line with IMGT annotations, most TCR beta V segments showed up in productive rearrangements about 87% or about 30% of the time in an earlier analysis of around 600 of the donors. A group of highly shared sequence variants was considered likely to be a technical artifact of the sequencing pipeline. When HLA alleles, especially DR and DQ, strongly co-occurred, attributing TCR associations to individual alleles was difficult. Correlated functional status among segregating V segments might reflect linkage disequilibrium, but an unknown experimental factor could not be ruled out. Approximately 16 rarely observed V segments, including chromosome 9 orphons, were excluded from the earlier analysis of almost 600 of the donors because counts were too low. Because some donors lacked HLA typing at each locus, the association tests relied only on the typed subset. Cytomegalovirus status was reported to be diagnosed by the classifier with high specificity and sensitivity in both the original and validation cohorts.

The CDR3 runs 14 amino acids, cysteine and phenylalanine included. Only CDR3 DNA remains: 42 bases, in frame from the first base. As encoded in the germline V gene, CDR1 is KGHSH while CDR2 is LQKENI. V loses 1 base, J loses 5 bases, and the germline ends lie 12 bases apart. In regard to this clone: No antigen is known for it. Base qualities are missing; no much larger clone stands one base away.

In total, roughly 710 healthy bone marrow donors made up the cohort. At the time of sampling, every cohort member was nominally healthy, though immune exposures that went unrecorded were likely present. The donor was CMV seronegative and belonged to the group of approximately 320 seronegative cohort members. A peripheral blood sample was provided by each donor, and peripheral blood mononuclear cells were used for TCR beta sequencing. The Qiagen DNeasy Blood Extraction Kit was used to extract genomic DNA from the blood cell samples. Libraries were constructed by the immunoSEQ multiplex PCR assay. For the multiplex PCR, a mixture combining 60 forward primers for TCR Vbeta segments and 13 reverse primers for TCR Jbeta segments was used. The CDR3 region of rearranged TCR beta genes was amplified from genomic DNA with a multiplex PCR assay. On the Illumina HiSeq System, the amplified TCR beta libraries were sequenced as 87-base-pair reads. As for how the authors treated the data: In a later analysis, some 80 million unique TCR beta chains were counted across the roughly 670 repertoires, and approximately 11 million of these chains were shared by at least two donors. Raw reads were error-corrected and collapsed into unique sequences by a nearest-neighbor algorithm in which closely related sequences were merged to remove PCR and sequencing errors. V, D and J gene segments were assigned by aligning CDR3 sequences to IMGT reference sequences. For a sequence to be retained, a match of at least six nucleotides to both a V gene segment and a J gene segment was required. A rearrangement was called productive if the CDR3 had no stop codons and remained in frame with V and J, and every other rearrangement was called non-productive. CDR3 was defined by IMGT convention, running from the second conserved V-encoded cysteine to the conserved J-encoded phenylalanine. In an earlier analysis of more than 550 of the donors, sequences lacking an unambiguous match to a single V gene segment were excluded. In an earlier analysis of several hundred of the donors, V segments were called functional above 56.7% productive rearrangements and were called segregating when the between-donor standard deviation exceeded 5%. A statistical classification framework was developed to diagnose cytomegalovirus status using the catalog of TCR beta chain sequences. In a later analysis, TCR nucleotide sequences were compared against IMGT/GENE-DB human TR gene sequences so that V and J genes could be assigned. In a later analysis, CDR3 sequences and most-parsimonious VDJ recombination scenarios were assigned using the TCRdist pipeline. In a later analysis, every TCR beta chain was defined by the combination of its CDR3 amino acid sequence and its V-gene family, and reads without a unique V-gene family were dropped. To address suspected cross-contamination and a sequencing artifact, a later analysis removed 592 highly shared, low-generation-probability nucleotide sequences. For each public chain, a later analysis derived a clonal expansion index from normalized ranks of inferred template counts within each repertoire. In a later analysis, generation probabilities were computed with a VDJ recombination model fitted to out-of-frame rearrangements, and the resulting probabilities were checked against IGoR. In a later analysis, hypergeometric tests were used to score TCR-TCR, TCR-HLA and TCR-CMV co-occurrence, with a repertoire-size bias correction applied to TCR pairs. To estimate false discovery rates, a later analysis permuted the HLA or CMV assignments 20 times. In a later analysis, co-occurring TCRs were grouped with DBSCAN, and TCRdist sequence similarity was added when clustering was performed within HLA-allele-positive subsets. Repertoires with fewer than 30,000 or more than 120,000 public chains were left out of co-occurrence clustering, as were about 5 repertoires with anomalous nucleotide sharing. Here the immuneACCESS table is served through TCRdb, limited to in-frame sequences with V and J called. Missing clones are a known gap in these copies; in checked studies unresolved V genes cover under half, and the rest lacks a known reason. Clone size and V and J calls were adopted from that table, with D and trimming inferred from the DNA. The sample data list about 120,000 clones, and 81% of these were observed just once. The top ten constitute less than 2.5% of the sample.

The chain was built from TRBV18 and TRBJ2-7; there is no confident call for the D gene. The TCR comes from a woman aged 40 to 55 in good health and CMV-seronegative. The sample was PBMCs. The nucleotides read TGTGCCAGCTCACCACTTTTTCGACTGGACGAGCAGTACTTC. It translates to CASSPLFRLDEQYF. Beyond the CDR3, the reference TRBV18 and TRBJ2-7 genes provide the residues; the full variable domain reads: NAGVMQNPRHLVRRRGQEARLRCSPMKGHSHVYWYRQLPEEGLKFMVYLQKENIIDESGMPKERFSAEFPKEGPSILRIQQVVRGDSAAYFCASSPLFRLDEQYFGPGTRLTVT.